This T cell receptor (beta chain) comes out of a study of cytomegalovirus exposure and HLA in healthy donors. General study results and limits: TRBV6-2, TRBV6-3 and some other V segments were excluded as indistinguishable. In a later analysis, TCR beta V- and J-gene trimming was associated with a missense DCLRE1C variant. The classifier, whose performance was assessed in both the original and validation cohorts, reportedly diagnosed cytomegalovirus status with high specificity and sensitivity.

The length of the CDR3 is 15 residues. Germline CDR1 is SGHDN and CDR2 is FVKESK. This clone was seen only once. Its target is unknown. This PCR relied on a set of 60 Vbeta primers and 13 Jbeta primers. Assay used: immunoSEQ multiplex PCR; TCRdb lists only in-frame clones, some missing. The sample consists of 150,000 to 200,000 clones, approximately 88% of them appearing once. J is TRBJ2-5 and V is TRBV14, with D perhaps matching TRBD2 (6 bases). The DNA end is more similar to TRBJ2-7, so the J call may be wrong. The source material was PBMCs. The sequence was obtained from a woman under 40 in good health and CMV-seronegative. The CDR3 DNA reads as TGTGCCAGCAGCAATATCGGCGGGGATACTCACGAGCAGTACTTC. It specifies CASSNIGGDTHEQYF.